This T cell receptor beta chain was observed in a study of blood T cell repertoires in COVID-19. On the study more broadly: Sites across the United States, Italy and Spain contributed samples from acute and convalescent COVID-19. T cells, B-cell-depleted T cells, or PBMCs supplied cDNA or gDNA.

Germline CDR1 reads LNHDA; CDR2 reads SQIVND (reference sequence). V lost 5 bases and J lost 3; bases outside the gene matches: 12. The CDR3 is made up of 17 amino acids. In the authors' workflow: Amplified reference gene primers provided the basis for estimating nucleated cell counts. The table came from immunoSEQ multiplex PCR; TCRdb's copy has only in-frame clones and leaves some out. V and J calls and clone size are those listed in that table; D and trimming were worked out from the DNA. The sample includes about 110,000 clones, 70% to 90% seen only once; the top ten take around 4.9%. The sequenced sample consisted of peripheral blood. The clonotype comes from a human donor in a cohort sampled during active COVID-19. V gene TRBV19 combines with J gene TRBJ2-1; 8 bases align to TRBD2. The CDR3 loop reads CASSYPAGARGYNEQFF. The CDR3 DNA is TGTGCCAGTAGTTACCCAGCGGGGGCGAGGGGCTACAATGAGCAGTTCTTC.